This T cell receptor beta chain was profiled in a study of T cell responses to AZD1222 COVID-19 vaccine. Study findings and constraints: Among vaccine-associated CD4 TCRs, coverage spanned spike, with dominance at 160-218 and 743-854. In a largely white British group with more females than males, clonal diversity was possibly underestimated. Two doses of AZD1222 preceded a rise in Spike-specific TCR breadth and depth. Repertoire sampling was restricted to post-peak T cell response timepoints.

The CDR3 loop spans 11 amino acids. The germline gives CDR1 MNHEY, CDR2 SVGEGT. V was trimmed by 4 bases and J by 6 bases, leaving 6 bases between them. This clone was found many times. What it recognizes is unknown. TCRdb's copy holds only in-frame clones and misses some; the assay was immunoSEQ multiplex PCR. The data show roughly 150,000 clones, with roughly nine tenths seen just once and approximately 3.8% held by the top ten. This TCR was recovered from an adult who received the AZD1222 COVID-19 vaccine. This chain uses TRBV6-2 or TRBV6-3 with TRBJ1-2; D remains unclear. Sample: peripheral blood, taken 28 days after the second AZD1222 dose. The CDR3 DNA follows: TGTGCCAGCAGTTTTGTCCATGGCTACACCTTC. Amino acids: CASSFVHGYTF.